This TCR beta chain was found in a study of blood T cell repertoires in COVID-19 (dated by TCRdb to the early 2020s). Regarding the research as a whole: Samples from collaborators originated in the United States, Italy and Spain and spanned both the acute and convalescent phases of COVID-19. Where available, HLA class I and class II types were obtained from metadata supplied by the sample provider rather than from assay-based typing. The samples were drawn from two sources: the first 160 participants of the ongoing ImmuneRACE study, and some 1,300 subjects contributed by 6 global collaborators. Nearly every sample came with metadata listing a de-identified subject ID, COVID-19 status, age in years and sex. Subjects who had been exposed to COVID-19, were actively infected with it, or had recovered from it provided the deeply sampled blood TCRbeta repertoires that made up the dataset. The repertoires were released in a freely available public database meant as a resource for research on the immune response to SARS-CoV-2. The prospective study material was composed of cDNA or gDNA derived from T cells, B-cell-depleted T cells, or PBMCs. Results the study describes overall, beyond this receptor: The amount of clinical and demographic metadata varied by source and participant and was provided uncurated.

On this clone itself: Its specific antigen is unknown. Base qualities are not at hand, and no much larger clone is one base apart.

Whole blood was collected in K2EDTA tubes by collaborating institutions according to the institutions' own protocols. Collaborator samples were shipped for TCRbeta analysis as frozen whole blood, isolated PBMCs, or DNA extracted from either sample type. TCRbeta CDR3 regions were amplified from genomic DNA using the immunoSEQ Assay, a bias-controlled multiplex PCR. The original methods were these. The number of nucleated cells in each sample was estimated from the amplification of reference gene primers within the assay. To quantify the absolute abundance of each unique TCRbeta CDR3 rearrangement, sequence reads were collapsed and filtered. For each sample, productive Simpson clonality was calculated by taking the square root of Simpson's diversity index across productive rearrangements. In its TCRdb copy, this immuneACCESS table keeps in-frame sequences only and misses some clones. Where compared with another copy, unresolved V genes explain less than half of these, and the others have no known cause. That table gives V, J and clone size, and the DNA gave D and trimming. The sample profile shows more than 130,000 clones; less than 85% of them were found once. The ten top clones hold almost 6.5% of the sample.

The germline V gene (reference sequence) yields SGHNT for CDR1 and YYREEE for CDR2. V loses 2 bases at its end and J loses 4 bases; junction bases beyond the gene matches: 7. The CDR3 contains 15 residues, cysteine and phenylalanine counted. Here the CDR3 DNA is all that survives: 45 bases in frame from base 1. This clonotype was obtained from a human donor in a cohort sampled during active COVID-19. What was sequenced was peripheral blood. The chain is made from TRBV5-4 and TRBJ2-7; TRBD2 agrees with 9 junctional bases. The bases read TGTGCCAGCAGCTTTGCGGGCGGGGGGGCGTACGAGCAGTACTTC. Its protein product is CASSFAGGGAYEQYF.